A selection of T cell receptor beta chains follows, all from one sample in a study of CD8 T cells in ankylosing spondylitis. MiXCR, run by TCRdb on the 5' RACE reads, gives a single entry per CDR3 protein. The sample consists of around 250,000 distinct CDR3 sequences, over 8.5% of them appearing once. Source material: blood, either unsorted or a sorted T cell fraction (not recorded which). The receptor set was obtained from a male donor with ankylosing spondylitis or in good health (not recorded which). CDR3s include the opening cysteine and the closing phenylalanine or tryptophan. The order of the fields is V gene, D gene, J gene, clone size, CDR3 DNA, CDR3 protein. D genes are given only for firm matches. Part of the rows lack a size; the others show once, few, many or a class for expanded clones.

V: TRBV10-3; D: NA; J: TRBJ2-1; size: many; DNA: TGTGCCATCAGTGTCGGGGAGGTCGGCAATGAGCAGTTCTTC; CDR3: CAISVGEVGNEQFF
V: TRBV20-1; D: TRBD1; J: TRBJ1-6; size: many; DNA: TGCAGTGCTAGGTCCGGGACAGTATTTCATTTT; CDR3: CSARSGTVFHF
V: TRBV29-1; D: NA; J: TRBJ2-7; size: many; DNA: TGCAGCGTAGCCCTGATGGAGAGGGCCAGTTCCGAAGGGGTGTACTTC; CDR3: CSVALMERASSEGVYF
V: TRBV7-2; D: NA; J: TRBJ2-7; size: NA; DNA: TGTGCCAGCAGCTTAGCGGGGCCTTGGGAGCAGTACTTC; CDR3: CASSLAGPWEQYF
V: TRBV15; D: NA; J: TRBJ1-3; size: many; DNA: TGTGCCACCAGCGGCAGGATCTCTGGAAACACCATATATTTT; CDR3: CATSGRISGNTIYF
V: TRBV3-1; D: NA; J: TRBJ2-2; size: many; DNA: TGTGCCAGCAGCCAAGTCGGGGAGCTGTTTTTT; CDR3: CASSQVGELFF
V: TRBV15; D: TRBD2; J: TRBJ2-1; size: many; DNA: TGTGCCACCGCCGGGACTAGCGGGATGAGTGAGCAGTTCTTC; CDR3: CATAGTSGMSEQFF
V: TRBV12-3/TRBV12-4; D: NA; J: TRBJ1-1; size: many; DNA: TGTGCCAGCAGTTACCCCAGCGGAGGCCTCACTGAAGCTTTCTTT; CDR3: CASSYPSGGLTEAFF
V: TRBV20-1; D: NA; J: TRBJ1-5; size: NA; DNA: TGCAGTGCTAGAATGGGGGGATGGAATCAGCCCCAGCATTTT; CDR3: CSARMGGWNQPQHF
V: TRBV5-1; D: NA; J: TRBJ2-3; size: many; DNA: TGCGCCAGCACCCTTCAGGACGGCAGCACAGATACGCAGTATTTT; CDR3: CASTLQDGSTDTQYF
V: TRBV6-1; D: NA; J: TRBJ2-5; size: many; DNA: TGTGCCAGCGGCGAAGGGACGGCTGCTAAAGAGACCCAGTACTTC; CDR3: CASGEGTAAKETQYF
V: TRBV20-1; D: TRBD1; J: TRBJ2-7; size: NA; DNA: TGCAGTGCTGTCCCGAAGGACAGGATCTACGAGCAGTACTTC; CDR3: CSAVPKDRIYEQYF
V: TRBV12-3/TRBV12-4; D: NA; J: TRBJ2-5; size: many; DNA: TGTGCCAGCAGCTCTACAGGGACTGGGACCCAGTACTTC; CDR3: CASSSTGTGTQYF
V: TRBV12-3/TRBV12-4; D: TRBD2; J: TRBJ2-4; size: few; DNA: TGTGCCAGCAGGGGGGCCGGGGGGGCAGCGATCATTCAGTACTTC; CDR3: CASRGAGGAAIIQYF
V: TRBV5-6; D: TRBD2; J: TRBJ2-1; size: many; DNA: TGTGCCAGCAGCTATAGCGGGAGCGGTGAGCAGTTCTTC; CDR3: CASSYSGSGEQFF
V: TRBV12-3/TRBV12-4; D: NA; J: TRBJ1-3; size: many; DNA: TGTGCCACCTCCTCAGGAAACACCATATATTTT; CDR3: CATSSGNTIYF
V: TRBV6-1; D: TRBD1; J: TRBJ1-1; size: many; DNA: TGTGCCAGCTCACCTATCCGTCACCTTACAGGGGGGACTGAAGCTTTCTTT; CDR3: CASSPIRHLTGGTEAFF
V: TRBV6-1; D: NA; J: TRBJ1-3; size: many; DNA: TGTGCCAACTCAATCGGGGCTGGAAACACCATATATTTT; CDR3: CANSIGAGNTIYF